This T cell receptor beta chain comes out of a study of blood T cells in healthy people across ages. Findings of the study overall: Naive CD4+ cells and diversity were both higher in long-lived donors than in aged donors.

Combining a sample-barcoded 5' primer with a J-beta primer mix, a second PCR ran for roughly 6 to 11 cycles. TCRdb ran MiXCR on the 5' RACE reads and lists one entry per CDR3 protein. The data hold 650,000 or so distinct CDR3 sequences, with about 50% observed a single time. This CDR3 is 17 amino acids long. The V and J ends lost 6 bases and 1 base, in that order; junction bases with no gene match: 10. Looked up from germline, CDR1 is DFQATT and CDR2 is SNEGSKA (reference sequence). There are a few counts of this clonotype. What it recognizes is unknown. Sequencing used blood. This clonotype originated in a woman at least 80 years old in good health. The chain recombines TRBV20-1 with TRBJ2-7, with 15 bases aligning to TRBD2. CDR3 DNA sequence: TGCAGTGCGATACCGGGACTAGCGGGAGGACTTTCCTACGAGCAGTACTTC. Translation gives CSAIPGLAGGLSYEQYF.